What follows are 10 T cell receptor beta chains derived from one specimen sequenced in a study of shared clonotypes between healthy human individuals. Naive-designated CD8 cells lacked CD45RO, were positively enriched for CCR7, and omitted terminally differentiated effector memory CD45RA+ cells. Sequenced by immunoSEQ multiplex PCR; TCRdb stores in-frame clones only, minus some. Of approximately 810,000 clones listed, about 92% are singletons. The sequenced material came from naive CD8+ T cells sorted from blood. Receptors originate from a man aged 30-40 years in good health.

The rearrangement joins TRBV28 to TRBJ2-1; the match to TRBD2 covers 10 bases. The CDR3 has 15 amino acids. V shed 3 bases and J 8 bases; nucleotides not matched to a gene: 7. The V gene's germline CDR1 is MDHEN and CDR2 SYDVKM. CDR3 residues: CASSFATSGSYEQFF. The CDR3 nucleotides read TGTGCCAGCAGTTTCGCGACTAGCGGGTCGTATGAGCAGTTCTTC.

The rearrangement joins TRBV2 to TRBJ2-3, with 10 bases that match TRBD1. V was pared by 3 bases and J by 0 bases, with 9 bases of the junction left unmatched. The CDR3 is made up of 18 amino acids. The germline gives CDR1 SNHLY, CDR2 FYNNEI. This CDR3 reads CASSEGTGALSSTDTQYF. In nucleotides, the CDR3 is TGTGCCAGCAGTGAGGGGACAGGGGCCCTTTCTAGCACAGATACGCAGTATTTT. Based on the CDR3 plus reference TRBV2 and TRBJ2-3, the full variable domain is EPEVTQTPSHQVTQMGQEVILRCVPISNHLYFYWYRQILGQKVEFLVSFYNNEISEKSEIFDDQFSVERPDGSNFTLKIRSTKLEDSAMYFCASSEGTGALSSTDTQYFGPGTRLTVL.

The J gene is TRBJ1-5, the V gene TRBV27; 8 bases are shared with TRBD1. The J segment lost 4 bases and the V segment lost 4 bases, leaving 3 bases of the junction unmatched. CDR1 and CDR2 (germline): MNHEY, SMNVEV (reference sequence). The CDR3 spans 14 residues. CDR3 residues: CASSSDRVNQPQHF. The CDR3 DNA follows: TGTGCCAGCAGTTCGGACAGGGTGAATCAGCCCCAGCATTTT.

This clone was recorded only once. The CDR3 sequence is CASSSPVAGSLEQYF. The CDR3 nucleotides read TGTGCCAGCAGTTCCCCTGTTGCCGGGAGCCTCGAGCAGTACTTC. J is TRBJ2-7 and V is TRBV27, with D tentatively TRBD2 (6 bases). The germline gives CDR1 MNHEY, CDR2 SMNVEV (reference sequence). The CDR3 is 15 residues long. V dropped 4 bases and J dropped 6 bases, with 19 bases sitting between them.

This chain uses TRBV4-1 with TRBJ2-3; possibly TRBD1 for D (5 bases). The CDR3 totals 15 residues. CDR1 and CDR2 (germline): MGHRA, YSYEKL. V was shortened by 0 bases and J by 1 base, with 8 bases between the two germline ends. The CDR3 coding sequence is TGCGCCAGCAGCCAAGAAGGGGCCGGCACAGATACGCAGTATTTT. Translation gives CASSQEGAGTDTQYF.

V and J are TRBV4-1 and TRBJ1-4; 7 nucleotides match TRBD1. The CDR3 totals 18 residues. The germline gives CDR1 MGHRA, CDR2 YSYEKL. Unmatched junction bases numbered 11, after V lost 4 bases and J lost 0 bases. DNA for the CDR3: TGCGCCAGCAGCCTCAGACAGGGTCCAGCAACAACTAATGAAAAACTGTTTTTT. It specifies CASSLRQGPATTNEKLFF.

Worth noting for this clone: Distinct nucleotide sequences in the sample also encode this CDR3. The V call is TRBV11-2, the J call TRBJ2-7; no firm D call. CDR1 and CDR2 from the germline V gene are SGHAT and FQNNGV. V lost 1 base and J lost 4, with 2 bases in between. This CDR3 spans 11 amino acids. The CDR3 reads CASSLVYEQYF. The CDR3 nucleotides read TGTGCCAGCAGCTTAGTGTACGAGCAGTACTTC.

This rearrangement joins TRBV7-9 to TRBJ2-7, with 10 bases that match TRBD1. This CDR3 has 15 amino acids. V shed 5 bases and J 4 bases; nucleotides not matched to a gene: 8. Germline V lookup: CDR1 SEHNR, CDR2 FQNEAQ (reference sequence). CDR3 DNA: TGTGCCAGCAGCGACCTGACAGGGGGCTCGTACGAGCAGTACTTC. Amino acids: CASSDLTGGSYEQYF. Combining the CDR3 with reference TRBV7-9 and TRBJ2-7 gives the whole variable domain DTGVSQNPRHKITKRGQNVTFRCDPISEHNRLYWYRQTLGQGPEFLTYFQNEAQLEKSRLLSDRFSAERPKGSFSTLEIQRTEQGDSAMYLCASSDLTGGSYEQYFGPGTRLTVT.

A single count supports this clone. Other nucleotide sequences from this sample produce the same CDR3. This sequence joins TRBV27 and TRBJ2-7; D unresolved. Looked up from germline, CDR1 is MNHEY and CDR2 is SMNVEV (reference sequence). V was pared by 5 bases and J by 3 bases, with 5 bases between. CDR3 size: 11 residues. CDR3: CASSLGYEQYF. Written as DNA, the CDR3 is TGTGCCAGCAGTCTCGGCTACGAGCAGTACTTC.

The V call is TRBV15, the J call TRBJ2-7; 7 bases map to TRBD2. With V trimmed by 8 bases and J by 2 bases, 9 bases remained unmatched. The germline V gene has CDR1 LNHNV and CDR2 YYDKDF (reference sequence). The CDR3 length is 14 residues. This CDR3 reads CATQRLARTYEQYF. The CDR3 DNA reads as TGTGCCACCCAACGACTAGCACGGACCTACGAGCAGTACTTC.